This is a list of T cell receptor beta chains from one sample in a study of cytomegalovirus exposure and HLA in healthy donors. Measured with immunoSEQ multiplex PCR; TCRdb has only the in-frame clones, and not every one. Here the sample table reports approximately 170,000 clones. Sequencing was done on a sample of PBMCs. These receptor sequences come from a woman between 18 and 29 years old in good health and CMV-seropositive. Each CDR3 is given with its conserved first and last residue. A D gene is named only where the DNA matches it firmly.

>TRBJ1-3|TRBD1|TRBV7-2
CASSLVGPGGTGNTIYF
TGTGCCAGCAGCTTAGTGGGCCCAGGGGGGACAGGAAACACCATATATTTT
>TRBJ2-7|TRBD1|TRBV11-3
CASSLGQDYEQYF
TGTGCCAGCAGCTTGGGACAGGACTACGAGCAGTACTTC
>TRBJ2-1|TRBD2|TRBV4-2
CASSQVTSGDRNEQFF
TGTGCCAGCAGCCAAGTGACTAGCGGGGACAGAAATGAGCAGTTCTTC
>TRBJ2-7|.|TRBV18
CASSPPARVYEQYF
TGTGCCAGCTCACCACCAGCCAGGGTCTACGAGCAGTACTTC
>TRBJ2-3|TRBD2|TRBV5-1
CASSQGLAGGPSTDTQYF
TGCGCCAGCAGCCAAGGACTAGCGGGAGGGCCTAGCACAGATACGCAGTATTTT
>TRBJ1-2|.|TRBV5-6
CASSLGSIRPSGGYTF
TGTGCCAGCAGCTTGGGCAGTATAAGGCCCTCGGGAGGCTACACCTTC
>TRBJ2-1|TRBD1|TRBV6-1
CATKQGAQYNEQFF
TGTGCCACTAAACAGGGGGCGCAGTACAATGAGCAGTTCTTC
>TRBJ2-3|TRBD2|TRBV7-9
CASSSGTSGTSTDTQYF
TGTGCCAGCAGCTCAGGGACTAGCGGAACTAGCACAGATACGCAGTATTTT
>TRBJ2-5|TRBD2|TRBV11-1
CASSLSSGDEETQYF
TGTGCCAGCAGCTTATCTAGCGGGGACGAAGAGACCCAGTACTTC
>TRBJ1-5|TRBD1|TRBV6-5
CASSQGAVGQPQHF
TGTGCCAGCAGTCAGGGGGCTGTGGGTCAGCCCCAGCATTTT
>TRBJ1-6|TRBD1|TRBV29-1
CSVSTGTGGSPLHF
TGCAGCGTTTCCACCGGGACAGGAGGCTCACCCCTCCACTTT
>TRBJ2-1|TRBD1|TRBV6-5
CASRLGQNSNEQFF
TGTGCCAGCAGACTGGGACAGAACTCCAATGAGCAGTTCTTC
>TRBJ1-3|.|TRBV28
CASSPPPGNTIYF
TGTGCCAGCAGCCCCCCCCCAGGAAACACCATATATTTT
>TRBJ2-7|TRBD1|TRBV13
CASSARTGALSYEQYF
TGTGCCAGCAGCGCCCGGACAGGGGCCCTATCCTACGAGCAGTACTTC
>TRBJ2-1|TRBD2|TRBV5-5
CASSLPLAGGPEQFF
TGTGCCAGCAGCTTGCCACTAGCGGGAGGGCCTGAGCAGTTCTTC
>TRBJ2-2|.|TRBV12-5
CASGLVRGTGELFF
TGTGCTAGTGGTTTGGTAAGGGGGACCGGGGAGCTGTTTTTT
>TRBJ2-1|TRBD2|TRBV9
CASSASGRAHNEQFF
TGTGCCAGCAGCGCAAGCGGGAGGGCCCACAATGAGCAGTTCTTC
>TRBJ1-5|.|TRBV30
CAWSLAGTGGQPQHF
TGTGCCTGGAGCCTGGCCGGGACTGGGGGTCAGCCCCAGCATTTT
>TRBJ2-7|TRBD2|TRBV5-8
CASSGLTSGSYEQYF
TGTGCCAGCAGCGGATTAACTAGCGGGAGCTACGAGCAGTACTTC
>TRBJ1-1|.|TRBV6-4
CASSVRERGTEAFF
TGTGCCAGCAGTGTCAGGGAAAGGGGCACTGAAGCTTTCTTT
>TRBJ1-5|.|TRBV6-5
CASGLLDQPQHF
TGTGCCAGCGGATTACTAGATCAGCCCCAGCATTTT
>TRBJ1-4|.|TRBV5-1
CASRDQGNEKLFF
TGCGCCAGCAGAGACCAGGGCAATGAAAAACTGTTTTTT
>TRBJ1-2|.|TRBV7-2
CASSLAARYGYTF
TGTGCCAGCAGCTTAGCGGCCCGCTATGGCTACACCTTC
>TRBJ1-2|.|TRBV6-1
CASSARGHTSTYGYTF
TGTGCCAGCAGTGCGAGAGGACACACGAGTACCTATGGCTACACCTTC
>TRBJ2-7|.|TRBV29-1
CSARLGTEEQYF
TGCAGCGCCCGTCTCGGGACTGAAGAGCAGTACTTC
>TRBJ2-1|TRBD1|TRBV19
CASTTHGTGHNEQFF
TGTGCCAGTACCACTCACGGGACAGGCCACAATGAGCAGTTCTTC
>TRBJ1-1|TRBD1|TRBV28
CASSSYGQGKNTEAFF
TGTGCCAGCAGTTCGTATGGACAGGGCAAGAACACTGAAGCTTTCTTT
>TRBJ2-3|TRBD2|TRBV6-5
CASSSLTSGRSTQYF
TGTGCCAGCAGTTCCTTGACTAGCGGGAGGAGTACGCAGTATTTT
>TRBJ1-5|TRBD1|TRBV2
CASSGQGGQPQHF
TGTGCCAGCAGCGGACAGGGCGGTCAGCCCCAGCATTTT
>TRBJ1-1|.|TRBV30
CAWSEETNTEAFF
TGTGCCTGGAGTGAGGAGACGAACACTGAAGCTTTCTTT
>TRBJ1-1|TRBD1|TRBV7-2
CASTRQGTTEAFF
TGTGCCAGCACAAGACAGGGGACCACTGAAGCTTTCTTT
>TRBJ2-3|TRBD1|TRBV11-3
CASSLEDRGQDTQYF
TGTGCCAGCAGCTTAGAGGACAGGGGGCAAGATACGCAGTATTTT
>TRBJ2-3|TRBD1|TRBV29-1
CSVDSGRTGGGDTQYF
TGCAGCGTTGACTCGGGTCGGACAGGGGGTGGAGATACGCAGTATTTT
>TRBJ1-1|TRBD1|TRBV19
CASKDRGLVNTEAFF
TGTGCCAGTAAGGACAGGGGGCTAGTGAACACTGAAGCTTTCTTT
>TRBJ2-5|.|TRBV5-4
CASSFNTGLQETQYF
TGTGCCAGCAGCTTCAATACAGGGTTACAAGAGACCCAGTACTTC
>TRBJ2-7|TRBD1|TRBV11-3
CASSLNRQGRTYEQYF
TGTGCCAGCAGCTTAAATAGACAGGGTCGCACCTACGAGCAGTACTTC
>TRBJ2-7|TRBD1|TRBV7-9
CASRLAGSGGGYEQYF
TGTGCCAGCAGGCTCGCGGGATCAGGGGGCGGGTACGAGCAGTACTTC
>TRBJ1-5|TRBD1|TRBV27
CASSTGGGNQPQHF
TGTGCCAGCAGCACAGGGGGGGGCAATCAGCCCCAGCATTTT
>TRBJ1-2|.|TRBV25-1
CASSESEGYTF
TGTGCCAGCAGTGAATCAGAAGGCTACACCTTC
>TRBJ2-3|.|TRBV11-3
CASSLGETTDTQYF
TGTGCCAGCAGCTTAGGGGAGACCACAGATACGCAGTATTTT
>TRBJ2-1|TRBD2|TRBV27
CASSNLAGGQFF
TGTGCCAGCAGTAACCTAGCGGGAGGGCAGTTCTTC
>TRBJ2-1|TRBD1|TRBV5-1
CASSPGQGGYNEQFF
TGCGCCAGCAGCCCTGGACAGGGGGGGTACAATGAGCAGTTCTTC
>TRBJ2-1|TRBD1|TRBV2
CASSEGQGFNEQFF
TGTGCCAGCAGTGAGGGACAGGGGTTCAATGAGCAGTTCTTC
>TRBJ2-7|.|TRBV6-5
CASRPRGFSYEQYF
TGTGCCAGCAGGCCTAGGGGGTTCTCCTACGAGCAGTACTTC
>TRBJ2-7|TRBD2|TRBV18
CASSPPSGRTSYEQYF
TGTGCCAGCTCACCACCAAGCGGGAGGACCTCCTACGAGCAGTACTTC